Below, one T cell receptor delta chain is given with its context. Being one base from a much bigger clone, this may be a read error. The data were obtained in a study of gamma-delta chains in newborns, infants, children. Study-level information: Microbial exposure reportedly drives polyclonal innate γδ T cell expansion after birth.

This CDR3 has 15 residues. Germline values: CDR1 GEAIGNYY, CDR2 EKD. TCRdb reran clone calling via CATT on the reads. The sample contains about 7,600 delta-chain clones, 0.5% to 0.8% of which appear only once. The clonotype comes from a child who was a newborn, infant or young child, either healthy, febrile or measles-vaccinated (not recorded which). Sequenced sample: blood. V is TRDV2 and J is TRDJ2, with TRDD3 matching 8 bases. The CDR3: CACDTVGDLTARLFF. CDR3 in DNA: TGTGCCTGTGACACCGTGGGGGATTTGACAGCACGACTCTTCTTT.